The clone carrying this T cell receptor beta chain was seen more than once but under ten times. Reverse transcribing all isolated RNA meant expressed TCRB transcripts were sequenced. Clones were read by immunoSEQ multiplex PCR, and TCRdb kept only the in-frame ones, dropping some. The profile shows fewer than 350,000 clones, around 7.3% of them singletons. CDR1 is SNHLY and CDR2 is FYNNEI in the germline V gene. Trimming cost V 11 bases and J 2 bases; bases outside gene matches: 7. The CDR3 has 13 amino acids. This sample is drawn from a study of beta chain features in type 1 diabetes. Sequencing used central memory CD4+ T cells from blood. The receptor was isolated from a woman under 30 in good health. The chain employs TRBV2 and TRBJ2-7; 9 bases line up with TRBD2. CDR3 DNA: TGTGCCGGGCGGGGGGGCGACACCTACGAGCAGTACTTC. Protein: CAGRGGDTYEQYF.